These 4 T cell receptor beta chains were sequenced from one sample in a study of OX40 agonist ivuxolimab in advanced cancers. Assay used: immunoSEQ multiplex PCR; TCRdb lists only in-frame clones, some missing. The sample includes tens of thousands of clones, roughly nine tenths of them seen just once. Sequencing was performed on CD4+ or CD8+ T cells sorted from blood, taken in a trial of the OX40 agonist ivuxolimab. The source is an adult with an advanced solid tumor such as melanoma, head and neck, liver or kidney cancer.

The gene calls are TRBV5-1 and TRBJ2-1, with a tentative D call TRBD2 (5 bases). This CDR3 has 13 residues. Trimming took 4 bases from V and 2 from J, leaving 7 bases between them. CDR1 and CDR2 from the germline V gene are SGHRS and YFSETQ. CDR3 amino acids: CASSTGTYNEQFF. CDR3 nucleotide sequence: TGCGCCAGCAGCACGGGGACCTACAATGAGCAGTTCTTC.

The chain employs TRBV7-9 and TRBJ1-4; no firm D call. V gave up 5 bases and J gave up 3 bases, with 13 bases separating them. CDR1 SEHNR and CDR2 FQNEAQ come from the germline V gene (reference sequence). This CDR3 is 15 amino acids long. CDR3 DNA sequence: TGTGCCAGCAGCCCAAACGGGGTGGCTAATGAAAAACTGTTTTTT. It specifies CASSPNGVANEKLFF.

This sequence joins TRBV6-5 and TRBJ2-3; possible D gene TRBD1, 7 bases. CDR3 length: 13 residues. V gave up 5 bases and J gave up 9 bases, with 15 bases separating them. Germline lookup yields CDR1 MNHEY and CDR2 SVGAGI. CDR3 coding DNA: TGTGCCAGCAGTCCCATTCAGGGGGGCACGCAGTATTTT. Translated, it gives CASSPIQGGTQYF.

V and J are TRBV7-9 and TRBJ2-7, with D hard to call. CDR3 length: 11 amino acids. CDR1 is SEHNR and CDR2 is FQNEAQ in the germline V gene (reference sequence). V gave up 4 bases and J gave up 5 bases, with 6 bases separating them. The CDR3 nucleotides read TGTGCCAGCAGCTCCTTCCACGAGCAGTACTTC. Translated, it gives CASSSFHEQYF.